These T cell receptor beta chains were read from a single sample in a study of blood T cell repertoires in COVID-19. Clones were read by immunoSEQ multiplex PCR, and TCRdb kept only the in-frame ones, dropping some. The sample lists 50,000 to 80,000 clones; 80% to 90% were seen once. The sequencing input was peripheral blood. The receptors shown here come from an older woman with acute or convalescent COVID-19. Both conserved end residues are part of each CDR3. A D gene is named only where the DNA matches it firmly. The listing skips clone size in some rows; elsewhere it reads once, few, many or a size class.

d_call	clone_size	v_call	j_call	cdr3_aa	cdr3_nt
.	.	TRBV30	TRBJ1-2	CAWERRDINYGYTF	TGTGCCTGGGAGAGACGGGACATTAACTATGGCTACACCTTC
.	once	TRBV21-1	TRBJ2-7	CASWSRGPYEQYF	TGTGCCAGCTGGAGCAGGGGCCCCTACGAGCAGTACTTC
.	.	TRBV19	TRBJ1-4	CASSWREGEKLFF	TGTGCCAGTAGTTGGAGGGAGGGTGAAAAACTGTTTTTT
.	.	TRBV19	TRBJ2-1	CATRNRESSYNEQFF	TGTGCCACTCGGAATCGGGAAAGCTCCTACAATGAGCAGTTCTTC
.	.	TRBV29-1	TRBJ1-1	CSLMGAMNTEAFF	TGCAGCCTAATGGGGGCTATGAACACTGAAGCTTTCTTT
.	.	TRBV23-1	TRBJ1-2	CASSHPNGYTF	TGCGCCAGCAGTCATCCAAATGGCTACACCTTC
TRBD2	.	TRBV4-2	TRBJ2-1	CASSQLSGGADEQFF	TGTGCCAGCAGCCAACTCAGCGGGGGGGCGGATGAGCAGTTCTTC
TRBD2	.	TRBV7-9	TRBJ2-2	CAIPPPGLAENTGELFF	TGTGCCATCCCCCCGCCCGGACTAGCGGAAAACACCGGGGAGCTGTTTTTT
TRBD1	.	TRBV5-1	TRBJ1-6	CASSSTGLRGNSPLHF	TGCGCCAGCAGCTCGACAGGGCTTAGAGGGAATTCACCCCTCCACTTT
TRBD1	.	TRBV7-2	TRBJ2-7	CAIRQGIYEQYF	TGTGCTATAAGACAGGGGATCTACGAGCAGTACTTC
.	.	TRBV27	TRBJ2-1	CASSLRYSIYNEQFF	TGTGCCAGCAGTTTACGATACTCTATTTACAATGAGCAGTTCTTC
TRBD1	once	TRBV5-5	TRBJ1-2	CASSGTDRNYGYTF	TGTGCCAGCAGCGGGACAGACAGGAACTATGGCTACACCTTC
.	once	TRBV6-5	TRBJ1-6	CASSYFQGNSPLHF	TGTGCCAGCAGTTACTTTCAGGGGAATTCACCCCTCCACTTT
TRBD1	.	TRBV2	TRBJ1-1	CAGRQGSNTEAFF	TGTGCCGGCAGACAGGGCTCAAACACTGAAGCTTTCTTT
TRBD1	few	TRBV15	TRBJ1-2	CATSRDGTGLNYGYTF	TGTGCCACCAGCAGAGATGGGACAGGCCTTAACTATGGCTACACCTTC
.	.	TRBV19	TRBJ1-1	CATFSQGSRTEAFF	TGTGCCACTTTTAGCCAGGGTAGTCGTACTGAAGCTTTCTTT
.	.	TRBV27	TRBJ1-1	CASKVPTLNTEAFF	TGTGCCAGCAAGGTGCCGACACTGAACACTGAAGCTTTCTTT
.	.	TRBV6-6	TRBJ1-1	CASIRTYGAEAFF	TGTGCCAGCATTAGGACGTACGGGGCTGAAGCTTTCTTT
TRBD1	.	TRBV9	TRBJ1-1	CASSGGTGLVPEAFF	TGTGCCAGCAGCGGGGGGACAGGGTTGGTGCCTGAAGCTTTCTTT
TRBD2	.	TRBV6-2/TRBV6-3	TRBJ2-3	CASSPPVGRGGTTDTQYF	TGTGCCAGCAGCCCTCCGGTGGGACGGGGGGGCACCACAGATACGCAGTATTTT
TRBD1	.	TRBV9	TRBJ1-4	CASSKQGSNEKLFF	TGTGCCAGCAGCAAACAGGGGTCTAATGAAAAACTGTTTTTT
TRBD1	.	TRBV19	TRBJ1-2	CAAKTGGNYGYTF	TGTGCCGCCAAGACAGGGGGGAACTATGGCTACACCTTC
.	.	TRBV5-6	TRBJ1-1	CASSYPTARHTEAFF	TGTGCCAGCAGCTATCCGACAGCGCGGCACACTGAAGCTTTCTTT
TRBD1	.	TRBV15	TRBJ1-5	CATRSGTGVSQPQHF	TGTGCCACCCGTTCGGGCACAGGGGTAAGTCAGCCCCAGCATTTT
.	.	TRBV5-1	TRBJ1-1	CASSLGGGWTEAFF	TGCGCCAGCAGCTTGGGTGGGGGCTGGACTGAAGCTTTCTTT
TRBD1	.	TRBV24-1	TRBJ1-5	CATSERDSGRNQPQHF	TGTGCCACCAGTGAGAGGGACAGCGGAAGGAATCAGCCCCAGCATTTT
TRBD2	.	TRBV14	TRBJ2-3	CASSSGLAGFGTDTQYF	TGTGCCAGCAGCTCGGGACTAGCGGGGTTCGGCACAGATACGCAGTATTTT
TRBD2	.	TRBV4-2	TRBJ2-3	CASSQGRGGSTDTQYF	TGTGCCAGCAGCCAAGGACGGGGGGGGAGCACAGATACGCAGTATTTT
TRBD1	.	TRBV7-6	TRBJ2-1	CASSPWTGDNEQFF	TGTGCCAGCAGCCCCTGGACAGGTGACAATGAGCAGTTCTTC
.	.	TRBV6-6	TRBJ1-2	CASSLGSNYGYTF	TGTGCCAGCAGTTTGGGGAGCAACTATGGCTACACCTTC